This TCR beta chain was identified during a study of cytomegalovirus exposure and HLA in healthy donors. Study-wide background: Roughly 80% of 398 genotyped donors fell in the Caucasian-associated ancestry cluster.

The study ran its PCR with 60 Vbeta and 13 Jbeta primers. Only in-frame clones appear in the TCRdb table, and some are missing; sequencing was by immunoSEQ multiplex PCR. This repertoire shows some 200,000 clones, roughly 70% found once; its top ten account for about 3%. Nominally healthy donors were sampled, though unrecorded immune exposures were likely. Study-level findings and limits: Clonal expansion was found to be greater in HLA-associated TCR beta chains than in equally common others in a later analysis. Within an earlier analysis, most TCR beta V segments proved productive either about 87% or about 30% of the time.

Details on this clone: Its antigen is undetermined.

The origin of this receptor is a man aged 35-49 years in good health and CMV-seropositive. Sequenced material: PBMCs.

Here the CDR3 DNA reads TGTGCCAGCAGAAACCCAGGGACAGCTTATGGCTACACCTTC. Protein: CASRNPGTAYGYTF. This chain joins TRBV6-5 and TRBJ1-2, with 7 bases aligning to TRBD1. Per germline, CDR1 MNHEY and CDR2 SVGAGI. The V gene end was trimmed by 6 bases and the J gene end by 5 bases; junction bases not matched to a gene: 9. The CDR3 runs to 14 residues.